The entry below gives a single T cell receptor (beta chain) sequence along with its context. Antigen: not known. Sample time point: week 3, after first cycle of checkpoint inhibitor. Patients with prior systemic cancer treatment, concomitant immunosuppressants, or other active malignancies were excluded. These data belong to a study of blood T cell dynamics during melanoma immunotherapy. Study-level background: Patients with metastatic melanoma got pembrolizumab or nivolumab-ipilimumab as first-line care.

This CDR3 contains 19 residues. Germline V lookup: CDR1 SGHTA, CDR2 FQGTGA. V trimming: 5 bases; J trimming: 0 bases; junction bases outside the gene matches: 16. Findings and caveats of the study: Clones driving repertoire changes may be melanoma-specific or general immune activation. Immune-effector CD8+ cells best matched cell-free DNA CDR3 sequences and were most clonal.

Sequenced by immunoSEQ multiplex PCR; TCRdb stores in-frame clones only, minus some. Of some 16,000 clones in the sample, 85% to 95% were seen once. The sequencing used effector memory CD8+ T cells from blood, collected from a patient treated with checkpoint blockade. The chain combines TRBV7-3 with TRBJ1-2, with 9 bases lining up with TRBD1. The sequence derives from a human donor with melanoma. The DNA of the CDR3 is TGTGCCAGCAGCCAATACGGTCGGGACAGGGAACCAGCTAACTATGGCTACACCTTC. Encoded protein: CASSQYGRDREPANYGYTF. The full variable domain, completed using reference TRBV7-3 and TRBJ1-2, is GAGVSQTPSNKVTEKGKYVELRCDPISGHTALYWYRQSLGQGPEFLIYFQGTGAADDSGLPNDRFFAVRPEGSVSTLKIQRTERGDSAVYLCASSQYGRDREPANYGYTFGSGTRLTVV.